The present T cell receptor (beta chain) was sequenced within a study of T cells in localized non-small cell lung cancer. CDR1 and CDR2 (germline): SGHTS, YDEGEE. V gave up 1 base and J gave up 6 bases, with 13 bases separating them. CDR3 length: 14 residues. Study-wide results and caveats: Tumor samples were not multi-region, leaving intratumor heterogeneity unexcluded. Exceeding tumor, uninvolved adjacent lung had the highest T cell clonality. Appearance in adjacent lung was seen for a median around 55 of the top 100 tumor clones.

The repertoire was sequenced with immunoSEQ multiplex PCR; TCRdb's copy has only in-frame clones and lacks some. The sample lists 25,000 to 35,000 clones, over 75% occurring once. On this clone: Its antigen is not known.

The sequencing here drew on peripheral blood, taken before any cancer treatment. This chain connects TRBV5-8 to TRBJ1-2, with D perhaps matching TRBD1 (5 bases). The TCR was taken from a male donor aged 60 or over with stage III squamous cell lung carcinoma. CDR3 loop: CASSLTGGGDGYTF. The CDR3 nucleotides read TGTGCCAGCAGCTTGACAGGAGGCGGAGATGGCTACACCTTC.